Sequencing of this TCR beta chain was carried out in a study of T cell responses to AZD1222 COVID-19 vaccine. TCRdb's table, derived via immunoSEQ multiplex PCR, lists solely in-frame clones and lacks some. Among some 150,000 clones listed, around nine tenths were seen once. CDR1 SGHRS and CDR2 YFSETQ come from the germline V gene. Trimming left V 2 bases short and J 5 bases short, with 10 bases between. The CDR3 covers 13 residues. This clonotype was sampled from an adult who received the AZD1222 COVID-19 vaccine. The J gene is TRBJ1-1, the V gene TRBV5-1, with D uncertain. This material consisted of peripheral blood, taken 28 days after the second AZD1222 dose. The CDR3 loop reads CASSFEWRTEAFF. CDR3 coding DNA: TGCGCCAGCAGCTTTGAATGGAGAACTGAAGCTTTCTTT.